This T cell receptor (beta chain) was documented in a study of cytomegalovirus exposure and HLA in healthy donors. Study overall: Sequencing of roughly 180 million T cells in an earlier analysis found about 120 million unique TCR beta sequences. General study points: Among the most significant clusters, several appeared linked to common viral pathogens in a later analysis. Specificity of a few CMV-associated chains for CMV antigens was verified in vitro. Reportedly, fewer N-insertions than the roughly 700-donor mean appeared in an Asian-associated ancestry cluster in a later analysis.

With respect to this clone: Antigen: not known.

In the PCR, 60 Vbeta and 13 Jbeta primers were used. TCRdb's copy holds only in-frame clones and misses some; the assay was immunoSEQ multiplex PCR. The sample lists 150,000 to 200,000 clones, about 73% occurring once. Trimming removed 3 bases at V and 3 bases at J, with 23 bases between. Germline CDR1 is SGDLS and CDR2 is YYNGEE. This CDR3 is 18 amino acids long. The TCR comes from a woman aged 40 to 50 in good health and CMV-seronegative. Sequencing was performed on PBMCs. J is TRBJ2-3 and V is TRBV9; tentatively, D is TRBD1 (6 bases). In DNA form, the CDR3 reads TGTGCCAGCAGCGGGGGAGACACCGGACAGATAGTTACAGATACGCAGTATTTT. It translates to CASSGGDTGQIVTDTQYF.